These T cell receptor beta chains were read from a single sample in a study of T cell responses to AZD1222 COVID-19 vaccine. Here immunoSEQ multiplex PCR was the method, and the copy in TCRdb shows in-frame clones only, minus some. The sample consists of 90,000 to 150,000 clones, 75% to 90% of them appearing once. The sample in question was peripheral blood, obtained 28 days after the second AZD1222 dose. The receptors derive from an adult who received the AZD1222 COVID-19 vaccine. The CDR3 runs from the conserved cysteine through the conserved F or W. D genes are given only for firm matches. Rows may omit the clone size; those that give it use once, few, many or a size class.

clone_size: NA
v_call: TRBV5-1
d_call: NA
j_call: TRBJ1-6
cdr3_nt: TGCGCCAGCACCCCGAGCAGGGGAGTGAATTCACCCCTCCACTTT
cdr3_aa: CASTPSRGVNSPLHF

clone_size: NA
v_call: TRBV3-1/TRBV3-2
d_call: NA
j_call: TRBJ1-5
cdr3_nt: TGTGCCAGCAGGATGGGGAACAATCAGCCCCAGCATTTT
cdr3_aa: CASRMGNNQPQHF

clone_size: NA
v_call: TRBV19
d_call: NA
j_call: TRBJ1-6
cdr3_nt: TGTGCCAGTAGTATAGCGAGCTCCTATAATTCACCCCTCCACTTT
cdr3_aa: CASSIASSYNSPLHF

clone_size: few
v_call: TRBV10-3
d_call: TRBD1
j_call: TRBJ1-2
cdr3_nt: TGTGCCATCAACACAGGGGACCAGGCCAGAGGCTACACCTTC
cdr3_aa: CAINTGDQARGYTF

clone_size: once
v_call: TRBV11-3
d_call: NA
j_call: TRBJ1-3
cdr3_nt: TGTGCCAGCAGCCAGCGGCCCGGGGGAGGAAACACCATATATTTT
cdr3_aa: CASSQRPGGGNTIYF

clone_size: NA
v_call: TRBV24-1
d_call: NA
j_call: TRBJ2-1
cdr3_nt: TGTGCCACCAGTGCTAGGGCGCGCTACAATGAGCAGTTCTTC
cdr3_aa: CATSARARYNEQFF

clone_size: NA
v_call: TRBV4-2
d_call: TRBD2
j_call: TRBJ2-3
cdr3_nt: TGTGCCAGCAGCCAAGTAGCCCCTGCGGGGGGAACAGATACGCAGTATTTT
cdr3_aa: CASSQVAPAGGTDTQYF

clone_size: NA
v_call: TRBV7-2
d_call: NA
j_call: TRBJ2-4
cdr3_nt: TGTGCCAGCAGCTCCTCCTTTGGGGCCAAAAACATTCAGTACTTC
cdr3_aa: CASSSSFGAKNIQYF

clone_size: NA
v_call: TRBV7-9
d_call: NA
j_call: TRBJ1-2
cdr3_nt: TGTGCCAGCAGCTTAGCGCTGGGCACGACGACGAAGCTTATCTATGGCTACACCTTC
cdr3_aa: CASSLALGTTTKLIYGYTF

clone_size: NA
v_call: TRBV7-6
d_call: NA
j_call: TRBJ2-2
cdr3_nt: TGTGCCAGCAGCTTTGCTCAGGCGAACACCGGGGAGCTGTTTTTT
cdr3_aa: CASSFAQANTGELFF

clone_size: once
v_call: TRBV7-8
d_call: TRBD1
j_call: TRBJ2-7
cdr3_nt: TGTGCCAGCAGCCCCACCTCCGGGACAGGGGCCTCCTACGAGCAGTACTTC
cdr3_aa: CASSPTSGTGASYEQYF

clone_size: NA
v_call: TRBV7-3
d_call: NA
j_call: TRBJ1-2
cdr3_nt: TGTGCCAGCAGCTGGCAGGGGCACCGACCTTATGGCTACACCTTC
cdr3_aa: CASSWQGHRPYGYTF

clone_size: NA
v_call: TRBV29-1
d_call: TRBD1
j_call: TRBJ1-4
cdr3_nt: TGCAGCGTTGGAAGCGTCGGGACAGTAAATGAAAAACTGTTTTTT
cdr3_aa: CSVGSVGTVNEKLFF

clone_size: NA
v_call: TRBV12-3/TRBV12-4
d_call: NA
j_call: TRBJ1-5
cdr3_nt: TGTGCCAGCAGTTTATTGGGACAGCCCCAGCATTTT
cdr3_aa: CASSLLGQPQHF

clone_size: NA
v_call: TRBV5-6
d_call: TRBD2
j_call: TRBJ2-7
cdr3_nt: TGTGCCAGCAGCTTGGCCGGGACTAGCGGGCTCTACGAGCAGTACTTC
cdr3_aa: CASSLAGTSGLYEQYF

clone_size: NA
v_call: TRBV5-1
d_call: NA
j_call: TRBJ1-3
cdr3_nt: TGCGCCAGCAGCTCACAGGGTGGTACTGGAAACACCATATATTTT
cdr3_aa: CASSSQGGTGNTIYF

clone_size: once
v_call: TRBV6-5
d_call: NA
j_call: TRBJ1-1
cdr3_nt: TGTGCCAGCAGTCTGAATATGGAAGGCACTGAAGCTTTCTTT
cdr3_aa: CASSLNMEGTEAFF

clone_size: NA
v_call: TRBV6-4
d_call: TRBD1
j_call: TRBJ1-2
cdr3_nt: TGTGCCAGCAGAGAAGGACAGGGCCCGACTTCTATCTATGGCTACACCTTC
cdr3_aa: CASREGQGPTSIYGYTF

clone_size: NA
v_call: TRBV7-3
d_call: NA
j_call: TRBJ2-3
cdr3_nt: TGTGCCAGCAGCTCATCCACGGAAATAGATACGCAGTATTTT
cdr3_aa: CASSSSTEIDTQYF

clone_size: NA
v_call: TRBV2
d_call: NA
j_call: TRBJ1-6
cdr3_nt: TGTGCCAGCAGTCCCCGACAGTCAAGCTCCTATAATTCACCCCTCCACTTT
cdr3_aa: CASSPRQSSSYNSPLHF

clone_size: few
v_call: TRBV3-1/TRBV3-2
d_call: NA
j_call: TRBJ2-3
cdr3_nt: TGTGCCAGCAGCCGATCAGATACGCAGTATTTT
cdr3_aa: CASSRSDTQYF

clone_size: NA
v_call: TRBV18
d_call: TRBD1
j_call: TRBJ2-3
cdr3_nt: TGTGCCAGCTCCGGAAACAGGGGGACGGGCACAGATACGCAGTATTTT
cdr3_aa: CASSGNRGTGTDTQYF

clone_size: NA
v_call: TRBV5-8
d_call: TRBD2
j_call: TRBJ2-2
cdr3_nt: TGTGCCAGCAGTTACGATAGCGGGGGGCACGGGGAGCTGTTTTTT
cdr3_aa: CASSYDSGGHGELFF

clone_size: NA
v_call: TRBV19
d_call: TRBD1
j_call: TRBJ1-1
cdr3_nt: TGTGCCAGCGGGACAGGGGGCGAGAGGACTGAAGCTTTCTTT
cdr3_aa: CASGTGGERTEAFF

clone_size: NA
v_call: TRBV29-1
d_call: NA
j_call: TRBJ1-1
cdr3_nt: TGCAGCGCGGGGACCGTTACTACTGAAGCTTTCTTT
cdr3_aa: CSAGTVTTEAFF

clone_size: NA
v_call: TRBV9
d_call: NA
j_call: TRBJ1-3
cdr3_nt: TGTGCCAGCACGCTGAGGCCTGGAAACACCATATATTTT
cdr3_aa: CASTLRPGNTIYF

clone_size: NA
v_call: TRBV7-9
d_call: NA
j_call: TRBJ2-7
cdr3_nt: TGTGCCAGCAGCTTTCTATCGGGATCCGAGCAGTACTTC
cdr3_aa: CASSFLSGSEQYF

clone_size: NA
v_call: TRBV12-3/TRBV12-4
d_call: NA
j_call: TRBJ1-3
cdr3_nt: TGTGCCAGCAGTTTAGGGTCTGGAAACACCATATATTTT
cdr3_aa: CASSLGSGNTIYF

clone_size: few
v_call: TRBV4-3
d_call: NA
j_call: TRBJ2-1
cdr3_nt: TGCGCCAGCAGCCAAGATCCCCAGGGCGGTGAGCAGTTCTTC
cdr3_aa: CASSQDPQGGEQFF

clone_size: NA
v_call: TRBV7-6
d_call: TRBD1
j_call: TRBJ1-2
cdr3_nt: TGTGCCAGCAGCTTAGACAGGGGGTATGGCTACACCTTC
cdr3_aa: CASSLDRGYGYTF

clone_size: NA
v_call: TRBV4-3
d_call: TRBD2
j_call: TRBJ2-2
cdr3_nt: TGCGCCAGCAGCCCGACTAGCGGGGGCCTGAACACCGGGGAGCTGTTTTTT
cdr3_aa: CASSPTSGGLNTGELFF

clone_size: NA
v_call: TRBV6-2/TRBV6-3
d_call: NA
j_call: TRBJ1-2
cdr3_nt: TGTGCCAGCAGTTACGGGGGGGGCCTTGGCTACACCTTC
cdr3_aa: CASSYGGGLGYTF

clone_size: NA
v_call: TRBV18
d_call: NA
j_call: TRBJ1-5
cdr3_nt: TGTGCCAGCTCACCACCGGATGGAGGCAATCAGCCCCAGCATTTT
cdr3_aa: CASSPPDGGNQPQHF

clone_size: NA
v_call: TRBV11-2
d_call: NA
j_call: TRBJ1-1
cdr3_nt: TGTGCCAGCAGCTCTCACCCCGGGAGGACTGAAGCTTTCTTT
cdr3_aa: CASSSHPGRTEAFF

clone_size: NA
v_call: TRBV5-6
d_call: NA
j_call: TRBJ2-7
cdr3_nt: TGTGCCAGCAGCTTTTATCCACGACAGGCCCAAGGTGAGCAGTACTTC
cdr3_aa: CASSFYPRQAQGEQYF

clone_size: NA
v_call: TRBV5-1
d_call: NA
j_call: TRBJ1-2
cdr3_nt: TGCGCCAGCAGCCTGGGGGCGGGGACGGAACGTTATGGCTACACCTTC
cdr3_aa: CASSLGAGTERYGYTF

clone_size: NA
v_call: TRBV5-1
d_call: TRBD2
j_call: TRBJ2-5
cdr3_nt: TGCGCCAGCAGGGTATCTGGGCTAGCGGGGTCCCTCGAAGGGGAGACCCAGTACTTC
cdr3_aa: CASRVSGLAGSLEGETQYF

clone_size: NA
v_call: TRBV3-1/TRBV3-2
d_call: NA
j_call: TRBJ2-3
cdr3_nt: TGTGCCAGCAGCCAAGCGGGTAGCAGAACGTATTTT
cdr3_aa: CASSQAGSRTYF

clone_size: NA
v_call: TRBV7-2
d_call: TRBD2
j_call: TRBJ2-1
cdr3_nt: TGTGCCAGCAGCTATCAGGGACTAGCGTATATAATCGAGCAGTTCTTC
cdr3_aa: CASSYQGLAYIIEQFF

clone_size: NA
v_call: TRBV9
d_call: NA
j_call: TRBJ1-2
cdr3_nt: TGTGCCAGCAGCGTAGATTTAGGACTCTATGGCTACACCTTC
cdr3_aa: CASSVDLGLYGYTF

clone_size: once
v_call: TRBV5-5
d_call: TRBD1
j_call: TRBJ2-2
cdr3_nt: TGTGCCAGCAGAATCTTTGGGACAGATAACACCGGGGAGCTGTTTTTT
cdr3_aa: CASRIFGTDNTGELFF

clone_size: NA
v_call: TRBV4-3
d_call: NA
j_call: TRBJ2-1
cdr3_nt: TGCGCCAGCAGCCAAGATAATGGTAGCGGTCAGGAGCAGTTCTTC
cdr3_aa: CASSQDNGSGQEQFF

clone_size: NA
v_call: TRBV7-9
d_call: NA
j_call: TRBJ2-2
cdr3_nt: TGTGCCAGCAGCCCCCCCCGCCTCGCAGGGTGGGAAGGCGGGGAGCTGTTTTTT
cdr3_aa: CASSPPRLAGWEGGELFF

clone_size: NA
v_call: TRBV5-6
d_call: TRBD2
j_call: TRBJ2-3
cdr3_nt: TGTGCCAGCAGCTTCCTAGCGGGGGGCACAGATACGCAGTATTTT
cdr3_aa: CASSFLAGGTDTQYF

clone_size: once
v_call: TRBV18
d_call: NA
j_call: TRBJ2-5
cdr3_nt: TGTGCCAGCTCACCACGGGGGGACGGAGAGACCCAGTACTTC
cdr3_aa: CASSPRGDGETQYF

clone_size: NA
v_call: TRBV7-9
d_call: NA
j_call: TRBJ1-1
cdr3_nt: TGTGCCAGCAGTCCGTCGGGACAAGTGAACACTGAAGCTTTCTTT
cdr3_aa: CASSPSGQVNTEAFF

clone_size: NA
v_call: TRBV11-2
d_call: TRBD1
j_call: TRBJ2-1
cdr3_nt: TGTGCCAGCAGCTTGGACAGGGGGGGGTACAATGAGCAGTTCTTC
cdr3_aa: CASSLDRGGYNEQFF

clone_size: NA
v_call: TRBV7-9
d_call: NA
j_call: TRBJ2-7
cdr3_nt: TGTGCCAGCAGCTTAGGTTCGGGCTCCTACGAGCAGTACTTC
cdr3_aa: CASSLGSGSYEQYF

clone_size: NA
v_call: TRBV7-9
d_call: NA
j_call: TRBJ2-3
cdr3_nt: TGTGCCAGCAGCACCTACAGGGCCCCCTCCACAGATACGCAGTATTTT
cdr3_aa: CASSTYRAPSTDTQYF

clone_size: NA
v_call: TRBV27
d_call: TRBD1
j_call: TRBJ1-2
cdr3_nt: TGTGCCAGCAGCTTAACTCCGACAGGGGGCCTCACCTTC
cdr3_aa: CASSLTPTGGLTF

clone_size: NA
v_call: TRBV10-3
d_call: NA
j_call: TRBJ1-6
cdr3_nt: TGTGCCATCAGTGAGTCTTCAGGGAAATCACCCCTCCACTTT
cdr3_aa: CAISESSGKSPLHF

clone_size: NA
v_call: TRBV5-6
d_call: NA
j_call: TRBJ2-7
cdr3_nt: TGTGCCAGCAGCTTTAGAGGGGACCACCTACACGCCTACGAGCAGTACTTC
cdr3_aa: CASSFRGDHLHAYEQYF

clone_size: NA
v_call: TRBV5-1
d_call: TRBD1
j_call: TRBJ1-4
cdr3_nt: TGCGCCAGCAGCTTAAACCGACAGGGGGGTAACGAAAAACTGTTTTTT
cdr3_aa: CASSLNRQGGNEKLFF